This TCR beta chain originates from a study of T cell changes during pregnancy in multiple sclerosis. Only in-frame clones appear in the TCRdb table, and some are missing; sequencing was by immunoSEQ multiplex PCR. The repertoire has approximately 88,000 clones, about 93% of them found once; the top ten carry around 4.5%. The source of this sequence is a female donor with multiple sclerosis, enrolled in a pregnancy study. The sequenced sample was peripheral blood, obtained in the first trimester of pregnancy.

CDR3 in amino acids: CASSPDSFLQPQHF. Written as DNA, the CDR3 is TGTGCCAGCAGCCCAGACAGTTTTCTACAGCCCCAGCATTTT. The rearrangement uses TRBV27 and TRBJ1-5, with D perhaps TRBD1 (5 bases). Trimming stripped 6 bases from V and 7 bases from J, with 16 bases between. Per the germline V gene, CDR1 is MNHEY and CDR2 is SMNVEV (reference sequence). The CDR3 has 14 amino acids.